This T cell receptor beta chain emerged from a study of T cell repertoires in cytomegalovirus infection. Looking at the study overall: Alongside well-studied HLA-B-restricted CMV epitopes, recently identified HLA-C-restricted CMV epitopes were also used.

A word on this clonotype: Its antigen remains unidentified.

Via MiXCR, TCRdb re-called the reads, giving one row per CDR3 protein. The repertoire holds around 310,000 distinct CDR3 sequences, with approximately 32% as singletons. This CDR3 has 15 amino acids. Trimming left V 5 bases short and J 1 base short, with 9 bases between. Per the germline V gene, CDR1 is MNHEY and CDR2 is SMNVEV (reference sequence). Study observations and caveats: The ex vivo response was dominated by HLA-C-restricted CMV-specific TCR beta clonotypes.

The receptor was isolated from a human donor in good health (CMV status not recorded). Some clones in this sample may be carry-over from other donors' samples. Sequenced material: cultured PBMCs, taken from culture after CMV antigen stimulation. This sequence joins TRBV27 and TRBJ1-6, with D uncertain. CDR3 DNA sequence: TGTGCCAGCAGTGCCTTGAGGTCCTATAATTCACCCCTCCACTTT. It encodes CASSALRSYNSPLHF.